This T cell receptor beta chain came from a study of cytomegalovirus exposure and HLA in healthy donors (dated by TCRdb to the late 2010s). For the wider study: In an earlier analysis of some 550 of the donors, about 270 Gb of sequence data and 117 million unique TCR beta sequences from roughly 200 million T cells were reported. An early release that covered 640 HLA-typed donors contained about 300 gigabases of sequencing data and around 80 million unique TCR sequences. Of the roughly 390 genotyped donors, approximately 83% fell in the genetic ancestry cluster associated with self-reported Caucasian donors. The study aimed to test whether cataloging public T cell receptors could reveal signatures of past pathogen exposure. The study profiled the T cell repertoires of hundreds of subjects by immunosequencing and related them to cytomegalovirus serostatus. Besides the first cohort of around 700 subjects, a separate validation cohort made up of 120 or so different subjects was used. To predict cytomegalovirus infection status, the study combined high-throughput TCR immunosequencing, statistical association of individual TCRs with disease status, and machine learning. A later analysis re-analyzed previously published TCR beta repertoires from 600 to 850 donors and added high-resolution HLA genotyping to study TCR occurrence patterns. The later analysis used no new phenotypic data to find candidate immune exposures, relying instead on TCR beta sequences and their occurrence across donors. An earlier analysis of 500 to 750 of the donors applied high-throughput TCR beta sequencing to assess whether each TCR beta V gene segment acted as functional or pseudogenic. Donor age, sex, ethnicity and CMV serostatus were compiled alongside the repertoire data. In a later genetic analysis, genome-wide SNP genotypes for 398 of the 666 donors were used, and that subset was treated as a discovery cohort. Every repertoire in the discovery cohort had been generated on one and the same sequencing platform. HLA typing covered class I and class II loci at four-digit resolution. The number of donors typed differed by locus, with about 629-640 for A, B, C, DRB1 and DQB1, roughly 520 for DQA1, approximately 580 for DPA1, and 450 to 480 for DPB1. Roughly five DR-DQ haplotypes were treated as single units for association and clustering because of strong linkage in the cohort. Across about 370 genotyped donors of the cohort, an average of about 240,000 unique TCR beta nucleotide sequences per donor were sequenced, and roughly a sixth of those sequences were non-productive.

Libraries were prepared through the immunoSEQ multiplex PCR assay. The multiplex PCR relied on a mix of 60 forward primers for TCR Vbeta segments and 13 reverse primers for TCR Jbeta segments. Amplification of the CDR3 region of rearranged TCR beta genes was performed with a multiplex PCR assay on genomic DNA. The amplified TCR beta libraries were sequenced on the Illumina HiSeq System as 87-base-pair reads. Regarding the original processing steps: A later analysis counted tens of millions of unique TCR beta chains across the roughly 700 repertoires, and roughly 11 million of these chains were shared by at least two donors. Raw reads were error-corrected and collapsed into unique sequences with a nearest-neighbor algorithm that merged closely related sequences to remove PCR and sequencing errors. CDR3 sequences were aligned to IMGT reference sequences to assign V, D and J gene segments. For a sequence to be retained, a match of at least six nucleotides to both a V gene segment and a J gene segment was required. A rearrangement was called productive if the CDR3 had no stop codons and remained in frame with V and J, and every other rearrangement was called non-productive. Following IMGT convention, CDR3 was defined as the stretch from the second conserved V-encoded cysteine to the conserved J-encoded phenylalanine. Sequences without an unambiguous match to a single V gene segment were excluded from the earlier analysis of approximately 600 of the donors. An earlier analysis of over 450 of the donors classified V segments as functional when productive rearrangements were above 56.7% and as segregating when the standard deviation between donors was above 5%. A statistical classification framework was built for diagnosing cytomegalovirus status from the catalog of TCR beta chain sequences. A later analysis assigned V and J genes by comparing TCR nucleotide sequences with IMGT/GENE-DB human TR gene sequences. Using the TCRdist pipeline, a later analysis assigned CDR3 sequences along with most-parsimonious VDJ recombination scenarios. In a later analysis, every TCR beta chain was defined by the combination of its CDR3 amino acid sequence and its V-gene family, and reads without a unique V-gene family were dropped. As a way to deal with suspected cross-contamination and a sequencing artifact, a later analysis dropped approximately 570 nucleotide sequences that were highly shared and had low generation probability. In a later analysis, a clonal expansion index was calculated for each public chain from normalized within-repertoire ranks of inferred template counts. In a later analysis, generation probabilities were computed with a VDJ recombination model fitted to out-of-frame rearrangements, and the resulting probabilities were checked against IGoR. In a later analysis, hypergeometric tests were used to score TCR-TCR, TCR-HLA and TCR-CMV co-occurrence, with a repertoire-size bias correction applied to TCR pairs. A later analysis estimated false discovery rates by permuting HLA or CMV assignments 20 times. In a later analysis, co-occurring TCRs were grouped using DBSCAN, with TCRdist sequence similarity added in when clustering inside HLA-allele-positive subsets. For co-occurrence clustering, repertoires with fewer than 30,000 or more than 120,000 public chains were excluded, along with five or six repertoires with anomalous nucleotide sharing. The source is immuneACCESS, and TCRdb retained only in-frame sequences with V and J called. Part of the clones is not carried over; for the studies checked, unresolved V genes explain less than half of this, and the remainder is unexplained. The V and J calls and the clone size are those of that table, but D and trimming were determined from the DNA. Recorded for this sample are about 160,000 clones; roughly 80% of them occurred a single time. 9.5% to 12% of the sample comes from the top ten.

Taken from cysteine to phenylalanine, the CDR3 has 14 residues. Of the read, only the CDR3 DNA is kept; its 42 bases are in frame from base 1. The germline V gene (reference sequence) specifies MNHEY as CDR1 and SMNVEV as CDR2. V gives up 4 bases and J gives up 0 bases, and the segment between their germline ends measures 10 bases. Concerning this clone: Its antigen has not been determined. No much larger clone is present one base from it, and per-base qualities are unavailable.

The cohort consisted of 600 to 750 healthy bone marrow donors. At the time of sampling, every cohort member was nominally healthy, though immune exposures that went unrecorded were likely present. The donor tested CMV seropositive, placing the donor among the 289 seropositive members of the cohort. Every donor gave a peripheral blood sample, and the peripheral blood mononuclear cells from that sample were used for TCR beta sequencing. Genomic DNA extraction from the blood cell samples was performed with the Qiagen DNeasy Blood Extraction Kit. Study-level results and caveats: Broadly in line with IMGT annotations, most TCR beta V segments showed up in productive rearrangements about 87% or about 30% of the time in an earlier analysis of about 500 of the donors. The 87-base-pair reads could not distinguish some IMGT-functional V segments, including TRBV6-2 and TRBV6-3, so those segments were excluded. Cytomegalovirus status was reported to be diagnosed by the classifier with high specificity and sensitivity in both the original and validation cohorts. Because counts were too low, 15 or so rarely observed V segments, including chromosome 9 orphons, were excluded from the earlier analysis of some 540 of the donors. While some public TCRs were present in many individuals, most TCR sequences turned up only very rarely across donors. Compared with the approximately 700-donor mean, donors in an Asian-associated ancestry cluster had fewer N-insertions in productive TCRs, according to a later genetic analysis. Assigning TCR associations to individual alleles was difficult when HLA alleles, especially DR and DQ, strongly co-occurred. In this cohort, only TCR beta chains were sequenced, and detectable features were limited by the absence of alpha or paired-chain data. A few of the identified cytomegalovirus-associated TCR beta chains were confirmed in vitro to be specific for cytomegalovirus antigens. Linkage disequilibrium might explain the correlated functional status among segregating V segments, but an unknown experimental factor could not be excluded. It was suggested by the authors that the approach could potentially be generalized to other disease states and immunological phenotypes. A group of highly shared sequence variants was considered likely to be a technical artifact of the sequencing pipeline. Specific HLA alleles were associated with 16,951 TCR beta sequences at a false discovery rate of 0.05 in a later analysis. The study gave a list of under 200 TCR beta chains associated with cytomegalovirus. Sequencing depth was assumed to be roughly uniform across donors in the presence/absence analyses, though that assumption may not hold. Several of the top co-occurrence clusters appeared to be linked to parvovirus B19, influenza, CMV and Epstein-Barr virus, according to a later analysis. In a later analysis, TCR association rates were found to vary across HLA loci, with the most associated TCRs seen for DRB1 alleles and the fewest for HLA-C alleles. Because some donors lacked HLA typing at each locus, the association tests relied only on the typed subset. A later genetic analysis associated a missense DCLRE1C variant with V-gene and J-gene trimming of TCR beta chains, and an independent cohort replicated the association. A further reported finding was that TCR beta sequences accurately predicted the HLA-A and HLA-B alleles for most subjects in the first cohort. In a later analysis, most CMV-associated TCR beta chains were found to appear HLA-restricted, with HLA associations seemingly driven largely by CMV exposure. In a later analysis, HLA-associated TCR beta chains showed more clonal expansion and lower generation probabilities than non-associated chains that were equally common. CMV serostatus was the only immune exposure information available for the cohort.

This TCR was recovered from a man aged 50-60 years in good health and CMV-seropositive. Sequenced: PBMCs. Recombination joined TRBV27 with TRBJ2-7, with a weak D call of TRBD1 (7 bases match). The DNA is as follows: TGTGCCAGCAGTTGGAGGGACAGCTCCTACGAGCAGTACTTC. It codes for CASSWRDSSYEQYF.